This T cell receptor beta chain was recovered during a study of T-cell reconstitution after alpha-beta-depleted transplantation in children. Study observations and caveats: Diversity of TCRbeta at day 60 was high in some patients, arising from surviving recipient T cells and thymic progenitors. Newly produced T cells mostly accounted for T-cell counts and diversity one year post-transplant. As was reported, about two months after transplant, alpha-beta T cells came from several hundred expanded graft clones.

Unique molecular identifiers were incorporated when the TCRbeta library was constructed. Each CDR3 protein is one row after TCRdb ran MiXCR on the PCR reads. Here the sample spans around 300,000 distinct CDR3 sequences, 20% to 30% being singletons. The CDR3 runs to 15 residues. V lost 0 bases and J 3 bases, leaving 10 bases between the germline ends. Germline lookup yields CDR1 SGHRS and CDR2 YFSETQ. This clonotype came up a few times. The antigen is unknown. V and J are TRBV5-1 and TRBJ2-1, with a tentative D call TRBD1 (6 bases). The input for sequencing was PBMCs, mostly from graft donor cells, taken 180 days after TCRalphabeta/CD19-depleted stem cell transplant. The source is a male patient aged 10 to 17 who had a stem cell transplant for acute lymphoblastic leukemia, so the T cells may come from the graft donor. CDR3 region: CASSLVPGDYNEQFF. CDR3 in DNA: TGCGCCAGCAGCTTGGTTCCAGGGGACTACAATGAGCAGTTCTTC.